This TCR beta chain was sequenced for a study of blood T cell repertoires in COVID-19. Clones were sequenced by immunoSEQ multiplex PCR, and TCRdb holds only the in-frame ones, with some missing. The sample records nearly 250,000 clones, approximately 86% being singletons. The CDR3 is 17 residues long. Germline V gene lookup returns CDR1 LNHDA and CDR2 SQIVND (reference sequence). Trimming shortened V by 4 bases and J by 5 bases, and 23 bases separated the two germline ends. Sequenced sample: peripheral blood. The V and J genes are TRBV19 and TRBJ2-5, with a weak D call TRBD2 (6 bases). This TCR was sampled from a woman aged 60 to 75 who had recovered from COVID-19. The CDR3 loop reads CASSTEGSRSSYETQYF. The CDR3, as DNA: TGTGCCAGTAGTACGGAGGGCTCGCGATCGTCATACGAGACCCAGTACTTC. Based on the CDR3 plus reference TRBV19 and TRBJ2-5, the full variable domain is DGGITQSPKYLFRKEGQNVTLSCEQNLNHDAMYWYRQDPGQGLRLIYYSQIVNDFQKGDIAEGYSVSREKKESFPLTVTSAQKNPTAFYLCASSTEGSRSSYETQYFGPGTRLLVL.